This TCR beta chain is drawn from a study of beta chain features in type 1 diabetes. Study in general: Cell yields, gender and age were similar in healthy donors and patients.

The V end was cut by 5 bases, the J end by 7 bases, with 12 bases between. The CDR3 totals 12 residues. Looked up from germline, CDR1 is LGHNT and CDR2 is FRNRAP. Study-wide results and caveats: HLA influence on TCRB rearrangement stayed unresolved here. Healthy donors had naive, central memory and Treg TCRB repertoires that appeared less similar than those seen among patients. Patients with Type 1 diabetes showed moderately but significantly shorter TCRB CDR3s in all four CD4+ subsets.

The sequenced template was cDNA made from the entire isolated RNA. Method: immunoSEQ multiplex PCR; TCRdb's copy keeps in-frame clones and lacks some. The sample has about 740,000 clones, around 15% seen once; the top ten hold less than 0.025%. Sorting based on CD45RO/CCR7/CD25/CD127/CD95/CD27 separated CD4+ naive, central memory, regulatory and stem cell-like memory cells. This clone was recorded a few times. Its cognate antigen is unknown. Sequencing was done on a sample of naive CD4+ T cells from blood. The TCR comes from a man younger than 35 with type 1 diabetes. V gene TRBV12-5 combines with J gene TRBJ2-7, with D tentatively TRBD2 (6 bases). CDR3 residues: CASGRDSGEQYF. CDR3 DNA: TGTGCTAGTGGTCGGGACTCGGGGGAGCAGTACTTC.